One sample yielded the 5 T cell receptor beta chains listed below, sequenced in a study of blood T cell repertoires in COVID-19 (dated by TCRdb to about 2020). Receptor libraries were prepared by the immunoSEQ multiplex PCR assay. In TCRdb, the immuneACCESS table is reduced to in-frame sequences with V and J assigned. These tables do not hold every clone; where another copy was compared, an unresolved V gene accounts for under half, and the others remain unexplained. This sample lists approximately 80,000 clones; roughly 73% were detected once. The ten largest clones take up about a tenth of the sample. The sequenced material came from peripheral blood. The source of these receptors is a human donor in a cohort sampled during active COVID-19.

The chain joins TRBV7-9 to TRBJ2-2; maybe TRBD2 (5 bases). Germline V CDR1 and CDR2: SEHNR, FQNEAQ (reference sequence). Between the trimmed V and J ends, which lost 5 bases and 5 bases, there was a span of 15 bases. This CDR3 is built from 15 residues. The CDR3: CASSPAGIQTGELFF. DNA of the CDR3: TGTGCCAGCAGCCCCGCCGGGATTCAGACCGGGGAGCTGTTTTTT. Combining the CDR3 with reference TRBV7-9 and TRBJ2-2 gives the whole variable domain DTGVSQNPRHKITKRGQNVTFRCDPISEHNRLYWYRQTLGQGPEFLTYFQNEAQLEKSRLLSDRFSAERPKGSFSTLEIQRTEQGDSAMYLCASSPAGIQTGELFFGEGSRLTVL.

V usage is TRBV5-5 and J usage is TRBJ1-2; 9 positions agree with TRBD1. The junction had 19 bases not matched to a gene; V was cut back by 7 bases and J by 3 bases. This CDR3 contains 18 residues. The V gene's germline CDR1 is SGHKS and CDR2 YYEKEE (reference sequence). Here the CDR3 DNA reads TGTGCCAGCGAACGTATCGAAACAGGGGGCTGGTTGGACTATGGCTACACCTTC. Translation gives CASERIETGGWLDYGYTF.

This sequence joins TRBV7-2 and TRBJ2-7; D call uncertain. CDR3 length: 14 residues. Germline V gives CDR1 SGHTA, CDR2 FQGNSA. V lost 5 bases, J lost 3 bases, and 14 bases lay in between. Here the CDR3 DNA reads TGTGCCAGCAGCCTAGAGACACCTTTCTACGAGCAGTACTTC. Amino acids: CASSLETPFYEQYF.

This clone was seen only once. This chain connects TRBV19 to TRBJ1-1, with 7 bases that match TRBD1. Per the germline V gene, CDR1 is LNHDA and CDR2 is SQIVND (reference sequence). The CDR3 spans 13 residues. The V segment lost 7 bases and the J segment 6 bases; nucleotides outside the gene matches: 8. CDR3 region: CASMELRGPEAFF. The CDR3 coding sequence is TGTGCCAGTATGGAGTTGAGGGGGCCTGAAGCTTTCTTT.

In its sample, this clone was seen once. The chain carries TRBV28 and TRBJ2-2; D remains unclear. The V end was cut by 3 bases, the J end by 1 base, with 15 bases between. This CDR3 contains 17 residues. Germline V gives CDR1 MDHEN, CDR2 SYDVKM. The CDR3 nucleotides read TGTGCCAGCAGTTTTTTGCGGCAGTTGGGGAACACCGGGGAGCTGTTTTTT. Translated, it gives CASSFLRQLGNTGELFF. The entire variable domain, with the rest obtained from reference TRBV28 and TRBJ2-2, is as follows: DVKVTQSSRYLVKRTGEKVFLECVQDMDHENMFWYRQDPGLGLRLIYFSYDVKMKEKGDIPEGYSVSREKKERFSLILESASTNQTSMYLCASSFLRQLGNTGELFFGEGSRLTVL.